This T cell receptor (beta chain) originates from a study of human T cells and chemical hapten exposure. From the RACE reads, TCRdb called clonotypes with MiXCR, one entry per CDR3 protein. The table shows about 290,000 distinct CDR3 sequences, with roughly 7.4% occurring only once. This clonotype was seen ten or more times. The CDR3 spans 14 residues. Trimming removed 0 bases from V and 5 bases from J, with 11 bases in between. CDR1 is SGHRS and CDR2 is YFSETQ in the germline V gene. Time point denoted: pre-sensitization, week 0. Noted treatment: therapeutic diphenylcyclopropenone sensitization with weekly scalp DPC.

The sequencing here drew on whole blood, taken in connection with sensitization to the hapten diphenylcyclopropenone (DPC). The chain links TRBV5-1 to TRBJ1-1; D not certain. The sequence was obtained from a man younger than 35 with alopecia areata. Some clones in this sample may be carry-over from other donors' samples. The CDR3 region has the DNA TGCGCCAGCAGCTTGGAGCCAGGTCAAACTGAAGCTTTCTTT. Encoded protein: CASSLEPGQTEAFF.